This TCR beta chain came from a study of T-cell memory formation after mild COVID-19. Trimming at V came to 7 bases and at J to 6 bases, leaving 8 bases not matched to a gene. The length of the CDR3 is 13 residues. Germline lookup yields CDR1 SQVTM and CDR2 ANQGSEA. With constant-segment primers, 5'RACE yielded cDNA libraries of TCR alpha and TCR beta that carried sample barcodes and UMIs. MiXCR, applied by TCRdb to the 5' RACE reads, yields one record per CDR3 protein. The table lists around 390,000 distinct CDR3 sequences, 16% of them singletons. The V gene is TRBV29-1, the J gene TRBJ1-1, with 10 bases fitting TRBD1. This TCR came from a man aged 18 to 29 who had mild COVID-19 (a few samples of this study predate the infection). Cell type and time point are not known. What was sequenced was PBMCs or a T cell subset sorted from them (not recorded which). In DNA form, the CDR3 reads TGCAGCGCCGGGGACAGGGGATTATCTGAAGCTTTCTTT. It encodes CSAGDRGLSEAFF.